This T cell receptor beta chain was observed in a study of early T cells in non-severe SARS-CoV-2 infection. In the study overall: Sequencing used unsorted whole-blood bulk RNA, so chains lack pairing.

Germline CDR1 and CDR2: SGHTA and FQGNSA. V lost 7 bases, J lost 5 bases, and 9 bases stayed unmatched. The CDR3 loop spans 14 amino acids. TCRdb reanalysed the 5' RACE reads using MiXCR and keeps one entry per CDR3 protein. Here the sample spans roughly 38,000 distinct CDR3 sequences, 5.5% being singletons. The chain is built from TRBV7-2 and TRBJ1-1, with 8 bases aligning to TRBD1. The sequence came from an adult who was a healthcare worker with PCR-confirmed SARS-CoV-2 infection or an uninfected control (not recorded which). The specimen was whole blood, collected at baseline. CDR3 loop: CASIRDRGVTEAFF. The CDR3 nucleotides read TGTGCCAGCATACGTGACAGGGGTGTGACTGAAGCTTTCTTT.